This TCR beta chain was identified in a study of blood T cell repertoires in COVID-19. In the authors' methods: Reference gene primer amplification in the assay estimated nucleated cell counts. Libraries were prepared by immunoSEQ multiplex PCR; TCRdb keeps only in-frame clonotypes and omits some of them. That table gives V, J and clone size, and the DNA gave D and trimming. Of 450,000 to 500,000 clones listed, 87% are singletons. The CDR3 is 15 residues long. Looked up from germline, CDR1 is SNHLY and CDR2 is FYNNEI. After removal of 3 bases from V and 7 bases from J, the junction contained 5 bases not matched to a gene.

The source of this sequence is a woman aged 18-29 years who had recovered from COVID-19. The chain links TRBV2 to TRBJ1-6, with 8 positions matching TRBD1. Sample: PBMCs or T cells enriched from blood (not recorded which). CDR3 amino acids: CASSEQGAVNSPLHF. CDR3 bases: TGTGCCAGCAGTGAGCAGGGGGCAGTAAATTCACCCCTCCACTTT.